The present entry profiles one T cell receptor (beta chain) with its context. As yet, its antigen is unknown. At one end, the junction sequence differs from germline, possibly due to a read error. Germline V gives CDR1 DFQATT, CDR2 SNEGSKA (reference sequence). CDR3 length: 17 residues. TCRdb itself ran the 5' RACE reads through MiXCR, one entry per CDR3 protein. The sample lists around 130,000 distinct CDR3 sequences, approximately 9.9% seen once, with 2.5% to 3.5% in the top ten. The sample is drawn from a study of CD8 T cells in ankylosing spondylitis. The study, taken as a whole, reports: Among TCR beta sequences, a motif of eight or nine highly homologous variants appeared characteristic of ankylosing spondylitis blood. Clones linked to disease were reported to show significant enrichment in matched ankylosing spondylitis synovial fluid. Earlier authors reported some of these motif variants in reactive arthritis synovial fluid and blood.

V is TRBV20-1 and J is TRBJ2-7; the D gene is possibly TRBD2 (5 bases). Sequencing used blood, either unsorted or a sorted T cell fraction (not recorded which). The sequence derives from a male donor with ankylosing spondylitis or in good health (not recorded which). The DNA of the CDR3 is TGCTGTGCTAGAGGGAACGCCCCAAGAGGAGCCACCTACGAGCAGTACTTC. Translating gives CCARGNAPRGATYEQYF.